This TCR beta chain was sequenced for a study of blood T cell repertoires in COVID-19. Across the study: PBMCs, B-cell-depleted T cells, or T cells were the source of the cDNA or gDNA that made up the material.

Produced via immunoSEQ multiplex PCR; TCRdb's table is partial and in-frame only. The sample contains fewer than 450,000 clones, 88% of which appear only once. The CDR3 is 15 residues long. V trimming: 4 bases; J trimming: 1 base; junction bases outside the gene matches: 6. CDR1 is LGHNA and CDR2 is YNFKEQ in the germline V gene. This TCR derives from a woman aged 50 to 65 with COVID-19, enrolled during active disease. The chain combines TRBV4-2 with TRBJ1-1; 7 bases are shared with TRBD1. Input material: peripheral blood. CDR3 bases: TGTGCCAGCAGCCGAGGGACAGCCGGGAACACTGAAGCTTTCTTT. Translated, it gives CASSRGTAGNTEAFF.